Below, 19 T cell receptor beta chains from the same sample are listed, as sequenced in a study of blood T cell repertoires in COVID-19. Profiling relied on immunoSEQ multiplex PCR, and the TCRdb table lists in-frame clones only, not all of them. The table has just under 150,000 clones, approximately 89% seen once. Material: peripheral blood. Receptors originate from a human donor in a cohort sampled during active COVID-19.

The chain is built from TRBV13 and TRBJ2-7; weak D call: TRBD1 (6 bases). The CDR3 covers 15 residues. Trimming shortened V by 6 bases and J by 0 bases, and 15 bases separated the two germline ends. Germline V CDR1 and CDR2: PRHDT, FYEKMQ (reference sequence). In DNA, the CDR3 is TGTGCCAGCAGTGCAGGGGTCCACTTCTCCTACGAGCAGTACTTC. Translating gives CASSAGVHFSYEQYF.

The J gene is TRBJ1-1, the V gene TRBV28; 9 bases are a match to TRBD1. The CDR3 contains 14 residues. The germline gives CDR1 MDHEN, CDR2 SYDVKM. J was trimmed by 5 bases and V by 6 bases; bases with no gene match: 7. The CDR3 DNA reads as TGTGCCAGCAGGCCCGGACAGGGGAGAACTGAAGCTTTCTTT. The encoded protein is CASRPGQGRTEAFF.

A remark on this clone: Other DNA sequences of this sample code for an identical CDR3. The gene calls are TRBV5-1 and TRBJ2-1, with D hard to call. The germline V and J ends were trimmed by 4 bases and 0 bases, with 11 bases remaining between them. CDR3 length equals 15 residues. The germline CDR1 and CDR2 sequences are SGHRS and YFSETQ. As DNA, the CDR3 is TGCGCCAGCAGCCCCTCCGGTAGCTCCTACAATGAGCAGTTCTTC. Its protein product is CASSPSGSSYNEQFF.

The rearrangement joins TRBV6-2 or TRBV6-3 to TRBJ1-5, with D perhaps TRBD1 (6 bases). This CDR3 has 15 amino acids. V was pared by 1 base and J by 7 bases, with 14 bases between. CDR1 is MNHEY, CDR2 SVGEGT, per germline. The CDR3 is CASSYLGQRDQPQHF. In nucleotides, the CDR3 is TGTGCCAGCAGTTACTTAGGACAGAGGGACCAGCCCCAGCATTTT.

This chain uses TRBV15 with TRBJ1-1; the D gene is possibly TRBD1 (6 bases). Trimming pared 3 bases from V and 11 bases from J, leaving 25 bases between. The CDR3 totals 16 residues. The germline gives CDR1 LNHNV, CDR2 YYDKDF (reference sequence). DNA of the CDR3: TGTGCCACCAGCAGGGGGACGGGGGGGGCGCAGGCCCCGGCTTTCTTT. Its protein is CATSRGTGGAQAPAFF.

This chain joins TRBV7-6 and TRBJ2-7; D call uncertain. V was clipped by 4 bases and J by 0 bases, with 10 bases between them. CDR1 SGHVS and CDR2 FNYEAQ come from the germline V gene. The CDR3 extends over 14 amino acids. CDR3 in DNA: TGTGCCAGCAGCTCAACGTTCAGCTCCTACGAGCAGTACTTC. Translation: CASSSTFSSYEQYF.

V gene TRBV11-1 combines with J gene TRBJ2-1, with no clear D. The CDR3 is made up of 14 amino acids. Germline V gives CDR1 SGHAT, CDR2 FQDESV (reference sequence). The V gene lost 5 bases and the J gene lost 0 bases, with 8 bases spanning the gap. The CDR3 loop is CASSLQSSYNEQFF. The CDR3 DNA follows: TGTGCCAGCAGCCTACAGTCCTCCTACAATGAGCAGTTCTTC.

The chain recombines TRBV5-1 with TRBJ1-1; 11 bases are a match to TRBD1. V lost 3 bases and J lost 4; bases outside the gene matches: 5. The CDR3 has 15 amino acids. CDR1 SGHRS and CDR2 YFSETQ come from the germline V gene. CDR3 nucleotide sequence: TGCGCCAGCAGCTCATTAGGACAGGGGGCCACTGAAGCTTTCTTT. Protein sequence: CASSSLGQGATEAFF.

The chain links TRBV19 to TRBJ1-1; 7 nucleotides line up with TRBD1. V lost 7 bases to trimming and J lost 3 bases; unmatched junction nucleotides: 8. Germline V gene sequence: CDR1 LNHDA, CDR2 SQIVND (reference sequence). The CDR3 covers 14 residues. The DNA for the CDR3 is TGTGCCAGTATTGTTGGCAGGGGGTACACTGAAGCTTTCTTT. Translating gives CASIVGRGYTEAFF.

V usage is TRBV5-1 and J usage is TRBJ2-5, with D unresolved. CDR3 length: 15 amino acids. Germline CDR1 reads SGHRS; CDR2 reads YFSETQ. V lost 0 bases to trimming and J lost 5 bases, with 14 bases between them. The CDR3 DNA is TGCGCCAGCAGCTTGGAAGGCGGTCCGGTCGAGACCCAGTACTTC. This encodes CASSLEGGPVETQYF.

This chain joins TRBV6-1 and TRBJ1-2, with 9 positions matching TRBD1. The CDR3 runs 16 residues. Germline values: CDR1 MNHNS, CDR2 SASEGT. The junction had 8 bases not matched to a gene; V was cut back by 2 bases and J by 4 bases. CDR3 sequence reads: CASSELGTGQPYGYTF. The CDR3 DNA reads TGTGCCAGCAGTGAACTCGGGACAGGGCAACCCTATGGCTACACCTTC.

This clone was detected once. The rearrangement uses TRBV2 and TRBJ2-7, with TRBD1 identical over 8 bases. The ends lost 6 bases at V and 6 bases at J; junction bases unmatched: 7. Germline V CDR1 and CDR2: SNHLY, FYNNEI. CDR3 length: 13 residues. The CDR3 reads CASSLGQGGEQYF. The CDR3 nucleotides are TGTGCCAGCAGCCTAGGACAGGGTGGCGAGCAGTACTTC. The full variable domain, rest sourced from reference TRBV2 and TRBJ2-7, is EPEVTQTPSHQVTQMGQEVILRCVPISNHLYFYWYRQILGQKVEFLVSFYNNEISEKSEIFDDQFSVERPDGSNFTLKIRSTKLEDSAMYFCASSLGQGGEQYFGPGTRLTVT.

The chain has TRBV27 and TRBJ2-7; D ambiguous. The CDR3 has 11 amino acids. The germline gives CDR1 MNHEY, CDR2 SMNVEV (reference sequence). Between the trimmed V and J ends, which lost 4 bases and 1 base, there was a span of 2 bases. This chain's CDR3 is CASSSSYEQYF. CDR3 nucleotide sequence: TGTGCCAGCAGTTCATCCTACGAGCAGTACTTC.

The chain employs TRBV30 and TRBJ2-3, with 12 bases that match TRBD1. CDR1 is GTSNPN and CDR2 is SVGIG in the germline V gene (reference sequence). There are 14 residues in the CDR3. Germline trimming cut 8 bases from V and 3 bases from J; bases unmatched to any gene: 6. The CDR3 reads CATGTGGSTDTQYF. CDR3 sequence (DNA): TGTGCCACCGGGACAGGGGGCAGTACAGATACGCAGTATTTT.

The rearrangement uses TRBV27 and TRBJ2-3, with TRBD2 matching over 8 bases. The germline gives CDR1 MNHEY, CDR2 SMNVEV (reference sequence). With V trimmed by 5 bases and J by 1 base, 8 bases remained unmatched. This CDR3 has 16 amino acids. The CDR3 here is CASSNPPGRGTDTQYF. The DNA for the CDR3 is TGTGCCAGCAGTAACCCCCCCGGGAGGGGCACAGATACGCAGTATTTT.

This chain links TRBV6-1 with TRBJ1-4; the D gene is possibly TRBD1 (5 bases). V was clipped by 1 base and J by 6 bases, with 9 bases between them. Germline CDR1 is MNHNS and CDR2 is SASEGT. This CDR3 has 14 residues. As DNA, the CDR3 is TGTGCCAGCAGTGAAGGGGGCACTGATGAAAAACTGTTTTTT. This encodes CASSEGGTDEKLFF.

The V gene is TRBV19, the J gene TRBJ1-5; a weak D match, TRBD1 (5 bases). Trimming left V 8 bases short and J 5 bases short, with 13 bases between. Germline V gives CDR1 LNHDA, CDR2 SQIVND (reference sequence). The CDR3 has 13 residues. In DNA, the CDR3 is TGTGCCAGTGGGGAGGGGAAGGATCAGCCCCAGCATTTT. The encoded protein is CASGEGKDQPQHF. Together with reference TRBV19 and TRBJ1-5, the CDR3 gives the full variable domain: DGGITQSPKYLFRKEGQNVTLSCEQNLNHDAMYWYRQDPGQGLRLIYYSQIVNDFQKGDIAEGYSVSREKKESFPLTVTSAQKNPTAFYLCASGEGKDQPQHFGDGTRLSIL.

V and J are TRBV9 and TRBJ1-2; 7 nucleotides align to TRBD1. The J segment lost 3 bases and the V segment lost 5 bases, leaving 4 bases of the junction unmatched. Germline CDR1 SGDLS, CDR2 YYNGEE. This CDR3 is 13 amino acids long. CDR3 in amino acids: CASSTGVDYGYTF. CDR3 sequence (DNA): TGTGCCAGCAGTACAGGGGTCGACTATGGCTACACCTTC.

The chain couples TRBV5-4 to TRBJ2-2; TRBD1 matches at 7 bases. The CDR3 is made up of 15 amino acids. After removal of 1 base from V and 5 bases from J, the junction contained 5 bases not matched to a gene. The germline gives CDR1 SGHNT, CDR2 YYREEE (reference sequence). CDR3 bases: TGTGCCAGCAGCTTGAGAGACAGGGATACCGGGGAGCTGTTTTTT. Protein: CASSLRDRDTGELFF. Combining the CDR3 with reference TRBV5-4 and TRBJ2-2 gives the whole variable domain ETGVTQSPTHLIKTRGQQVTLRCSSQSGHNTVSWYQQALGQGPQFIFQYYREEENGRGNFPPRFSGLQFPNYSSELNVNALELDDSALYLCASSLRDRDTGELFFGEGSRLTVL.